This TCR beta chain is from a study of EBV T-cell therapy then PD-1 blockade in nasopharyngeal carcinoma. TCRdb keeps only in-frame clones here, not all; method: immunoSEQ multiplex PCR. The sample lists 20,000 to 25,000 clones, over 70% seen once, with around 29% in the top ten. Points on this clone: Its antigen is not identified.

The germline V gene encodes CDR1 MNHEY and CDR2 SVGAGI. This CDR3 has 15 residues. The trim removed 0 bases at V and 1 base at J, leaving 2 bases unmatched. Noted treatment: AdE1-LMPpoly-expanded autologous EBV-specific T-cell therapy followed by anti-PD-1 nivolumab. The source material was CD8+ T cells from blood, sampled at roughly day 67 from a patient whose treatment included autologous EBV-specific T cells and nivolumab. The chain recombines TRBV6-5 with TRBJ2-7, with 8 bases lining up with TRBD2. This receptor was identified in a man between 40 and 49 years old with nasopharyngeal carcinoma. CDR3 nucleotides: TGTGCCAGCAGTTACTCAGCGGGGGAGTCCTACGAGCAGTACTTC. The encoded protein is CASSYSAGESYEQYF.